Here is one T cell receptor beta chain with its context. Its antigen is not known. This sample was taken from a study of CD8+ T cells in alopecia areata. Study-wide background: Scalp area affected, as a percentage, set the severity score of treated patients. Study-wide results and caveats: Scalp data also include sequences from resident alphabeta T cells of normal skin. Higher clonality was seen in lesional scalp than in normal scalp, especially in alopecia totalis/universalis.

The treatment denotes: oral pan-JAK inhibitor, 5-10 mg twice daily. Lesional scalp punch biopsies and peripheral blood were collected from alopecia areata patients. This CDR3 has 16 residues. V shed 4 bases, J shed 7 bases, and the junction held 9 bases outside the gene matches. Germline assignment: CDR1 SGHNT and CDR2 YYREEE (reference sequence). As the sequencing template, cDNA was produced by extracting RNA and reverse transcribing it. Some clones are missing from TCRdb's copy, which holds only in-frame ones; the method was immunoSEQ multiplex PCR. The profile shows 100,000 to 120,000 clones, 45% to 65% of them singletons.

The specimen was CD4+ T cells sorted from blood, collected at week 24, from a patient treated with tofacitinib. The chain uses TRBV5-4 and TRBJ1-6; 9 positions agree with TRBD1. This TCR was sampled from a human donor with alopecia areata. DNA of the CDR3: TGTGCCAGCAGCGAACGGAAAACAGGGGGCAATTCACCCCTCCACTTT. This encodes CASSERKTGGNSPLHF.